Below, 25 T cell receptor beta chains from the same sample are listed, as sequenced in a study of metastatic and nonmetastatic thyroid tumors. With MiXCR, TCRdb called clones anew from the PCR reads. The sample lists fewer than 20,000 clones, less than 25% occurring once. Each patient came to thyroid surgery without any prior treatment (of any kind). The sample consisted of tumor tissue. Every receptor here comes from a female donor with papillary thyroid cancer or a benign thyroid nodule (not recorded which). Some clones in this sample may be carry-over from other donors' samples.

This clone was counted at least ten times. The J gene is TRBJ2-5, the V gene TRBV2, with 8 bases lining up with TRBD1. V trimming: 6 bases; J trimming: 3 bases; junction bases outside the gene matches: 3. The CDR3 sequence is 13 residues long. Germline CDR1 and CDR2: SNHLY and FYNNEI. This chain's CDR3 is CASRATGEETQYF. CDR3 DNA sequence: TGTGCCAGCAGGGCGACAGGGGAAGAGACCCAGTACTTC. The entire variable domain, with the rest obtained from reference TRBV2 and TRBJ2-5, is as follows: EPEVTQTPSHQVTQMGQEVILRCVPISNHLYFYWYRQILGQKVEFLVSFYNNEISEKSEIFDDQFSVERPDGSNFTLKIRSTKLEDSAMYFCASRATGEETQYFGPGTRLLVL.

For the CDR3, the DNA is TGTGCCAGCAGTTTAACCCCGAGGGGACCCTCCTACAATGAGCAGTTCTTC. Amino acid sequence: CASSLTPRGPSYNEQFF. V usage is TRBV28 and J usage is TRBJ2-1, with D possibly being TRBD1 or TRBD2 (5 bases each). The V gene lost 2 bases and the J gene lost 0 bases, with 14 bases spanning the gap. This CDR3 is built from 17 residues. The germline V gene has CDR1 MDHEN and CDR2 SYDVKM.

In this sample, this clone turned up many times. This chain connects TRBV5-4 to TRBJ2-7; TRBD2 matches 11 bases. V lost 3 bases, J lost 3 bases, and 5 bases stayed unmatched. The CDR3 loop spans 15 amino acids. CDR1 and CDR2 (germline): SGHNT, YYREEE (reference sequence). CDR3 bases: TGTGCCAGCAGCTCACCCGGGACTAGCGGCTACGAGCAGTACTTC. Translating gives CASSSPGTSGYEQYF.

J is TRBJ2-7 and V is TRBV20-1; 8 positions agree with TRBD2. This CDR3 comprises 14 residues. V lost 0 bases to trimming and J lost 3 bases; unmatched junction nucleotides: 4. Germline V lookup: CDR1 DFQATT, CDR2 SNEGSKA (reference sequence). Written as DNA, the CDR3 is TGCAGTGCTAGAGAGGTAGCGGGAAACTACGAGCAGTACTTC. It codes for CSAREVAGNYEQYF.

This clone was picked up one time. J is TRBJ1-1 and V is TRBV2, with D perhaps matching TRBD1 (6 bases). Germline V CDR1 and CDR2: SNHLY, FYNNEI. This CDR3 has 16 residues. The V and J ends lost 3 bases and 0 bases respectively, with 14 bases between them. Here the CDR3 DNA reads TGTGCCAGCAGTGAGGAGGGGGGTCGGGTGAACACTGAAGCTTTCTTT. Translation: CASSEEGGRVNTEAFF.

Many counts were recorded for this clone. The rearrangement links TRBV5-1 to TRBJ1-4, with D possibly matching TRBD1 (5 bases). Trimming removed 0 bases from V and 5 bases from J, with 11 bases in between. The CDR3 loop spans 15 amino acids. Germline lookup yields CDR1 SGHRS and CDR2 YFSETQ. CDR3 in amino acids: CASSLGAGPNEKLFF. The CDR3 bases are TGCGCCAGCAGCTTGGGAGCGGGGCCAAATGAAAAACTGTTTTTT.

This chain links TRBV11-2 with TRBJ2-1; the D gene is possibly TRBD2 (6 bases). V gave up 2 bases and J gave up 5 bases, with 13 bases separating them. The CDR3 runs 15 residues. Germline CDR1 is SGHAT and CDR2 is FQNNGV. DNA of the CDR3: TGTGCCAGCAGCTTACCTCTAGCGTCTAACAATGAGCAGTTCTTC. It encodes CASSLPLASNNEQFF.

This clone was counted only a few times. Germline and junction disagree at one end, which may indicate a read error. In DNA form, the CDR3 reads TGTGCCGGCAGTTTATCCCGGGACCTACCCTATGGCTACACCTTC. Residues: CAGSLSRDLPYGYTF. This chain joins TRBV27 and TRBJ1-2, with D possibly matching TRBD1 (5 bases). The CDR3 is made up of 15 amino acids. Germline V gene lookup returns CDR1 MNHEY and CDR2 SMNVEV (reference sequence).

The CDR3 DNA reads TGTGCCAGCATCACTTGGGGACAGGGGACGAACACTGAAGCTTTCTTT. Translated, it gives CASITWGQGTNTEAFF. The chain uses TRBV11-1 and TRBJ1-1, with TRBD1 matching 10 bases. V lost 7 bases and J lost 1; bases outside the gene matches: 9. The CDR3 totals 16 residues. Germline V gene data show CDR1 as SGHAT and CDR2 as FQDESV (reference sequence).

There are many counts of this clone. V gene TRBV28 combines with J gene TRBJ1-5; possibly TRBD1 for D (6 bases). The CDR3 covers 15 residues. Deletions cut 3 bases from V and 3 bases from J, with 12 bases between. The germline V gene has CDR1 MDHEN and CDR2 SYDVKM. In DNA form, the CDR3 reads TGTGCCAGCAGTTTCCAGGGGAGGGACAATCAGCCCCAGCATTTT. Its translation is CASSFQGRDNQPQHF.

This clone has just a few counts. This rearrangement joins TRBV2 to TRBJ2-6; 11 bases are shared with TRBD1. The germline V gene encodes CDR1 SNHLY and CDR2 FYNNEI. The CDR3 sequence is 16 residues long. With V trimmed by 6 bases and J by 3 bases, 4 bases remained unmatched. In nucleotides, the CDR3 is TGTGCCAGCAGCGGACAGGGGGCCCTTGGGGCCAACGTCCTGACTTTC. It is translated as CASSGQGALGANVLTF.

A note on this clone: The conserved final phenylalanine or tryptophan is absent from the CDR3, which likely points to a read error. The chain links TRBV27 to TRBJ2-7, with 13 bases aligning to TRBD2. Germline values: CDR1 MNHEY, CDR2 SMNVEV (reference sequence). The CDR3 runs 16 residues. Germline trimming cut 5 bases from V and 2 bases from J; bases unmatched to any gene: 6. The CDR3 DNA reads TGTGCCAGCAGTCCGGGGACTAGCGGGATGCCCTACGAGCAGTACTCC. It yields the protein CASSPGTSGMPYEQYS.

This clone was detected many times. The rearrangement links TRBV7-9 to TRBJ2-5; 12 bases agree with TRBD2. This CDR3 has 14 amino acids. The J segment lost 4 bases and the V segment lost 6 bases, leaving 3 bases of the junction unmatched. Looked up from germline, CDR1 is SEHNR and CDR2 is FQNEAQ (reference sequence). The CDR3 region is CASRLAGGVETQYF. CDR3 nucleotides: TGTGCCAGCAGACTAGCGGGAGGAGTAGAGACCCAGTACTTC.

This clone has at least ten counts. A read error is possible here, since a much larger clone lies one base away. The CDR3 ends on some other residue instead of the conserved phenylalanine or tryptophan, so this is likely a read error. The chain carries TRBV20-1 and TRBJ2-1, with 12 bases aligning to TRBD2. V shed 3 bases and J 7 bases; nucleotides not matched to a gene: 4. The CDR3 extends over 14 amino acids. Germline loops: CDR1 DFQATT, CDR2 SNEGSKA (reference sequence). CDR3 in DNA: TGCAGTGCTAGGACTAGCGGGAGCCTTAATGAGCAGTTCTCC. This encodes CSARTSGSLNEQFS.

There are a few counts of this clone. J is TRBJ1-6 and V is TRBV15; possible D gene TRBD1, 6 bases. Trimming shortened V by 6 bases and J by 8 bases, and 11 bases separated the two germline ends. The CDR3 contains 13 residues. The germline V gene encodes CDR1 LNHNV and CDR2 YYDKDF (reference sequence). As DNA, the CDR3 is TGTGCCACCAGTATAGGGGGGGATTCACCCCTCCACTTT. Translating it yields CATSIGGDSPLHF.

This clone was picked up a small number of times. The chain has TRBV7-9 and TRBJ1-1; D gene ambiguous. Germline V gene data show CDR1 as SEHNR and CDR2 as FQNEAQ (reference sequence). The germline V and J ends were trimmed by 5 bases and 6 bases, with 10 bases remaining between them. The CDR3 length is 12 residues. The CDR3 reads CASSPGGAEAFF. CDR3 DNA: TGTGCCAGCAGCCCCGGTGGGGCTGAAGCTTTCTTT.

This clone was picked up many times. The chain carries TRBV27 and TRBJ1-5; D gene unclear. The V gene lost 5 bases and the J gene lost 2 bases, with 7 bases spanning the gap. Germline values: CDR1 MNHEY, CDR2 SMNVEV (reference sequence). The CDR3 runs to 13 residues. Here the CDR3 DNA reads TGTGCCAGCAGTCTTGCCGGCAATCAGCCCCAGCATTTT. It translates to CASSLAGNQPQHF.

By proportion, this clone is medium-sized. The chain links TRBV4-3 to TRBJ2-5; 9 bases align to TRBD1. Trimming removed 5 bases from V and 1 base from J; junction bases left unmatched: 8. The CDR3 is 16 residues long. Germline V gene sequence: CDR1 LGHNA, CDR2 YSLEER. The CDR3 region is CASSNRGQGAQETQYF. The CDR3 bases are TGCGCCAGCAGCAATCGGGGACAGGGAGCCCAAGAGACCCAGTACTTC.

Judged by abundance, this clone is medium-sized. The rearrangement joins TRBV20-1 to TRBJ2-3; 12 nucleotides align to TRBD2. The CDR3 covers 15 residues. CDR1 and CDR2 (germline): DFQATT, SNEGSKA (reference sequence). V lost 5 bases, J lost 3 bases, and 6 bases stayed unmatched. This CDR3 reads CSALLTSGRTDTQYF. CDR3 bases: TGCAGTGCTTTGCTCACTAGCGGGAGGACAGATACGCAGTATTTT.

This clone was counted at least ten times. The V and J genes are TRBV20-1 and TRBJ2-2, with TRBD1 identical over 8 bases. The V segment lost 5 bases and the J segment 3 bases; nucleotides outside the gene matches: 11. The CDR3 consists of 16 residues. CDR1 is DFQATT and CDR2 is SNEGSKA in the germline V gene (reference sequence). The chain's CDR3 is CSASNQGASDTGELFF. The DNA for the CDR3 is TGCAGTGCTTCTAACCAGGGGGCGAGCGACACCGGGGAGCTGTTTTTT.

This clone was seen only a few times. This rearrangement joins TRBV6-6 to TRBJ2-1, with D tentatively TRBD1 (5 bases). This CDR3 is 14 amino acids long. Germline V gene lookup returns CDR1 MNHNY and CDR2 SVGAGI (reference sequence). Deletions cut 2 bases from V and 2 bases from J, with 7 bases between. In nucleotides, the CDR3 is TGTGCCAGCAGTTACCAGGGCGCCTACAATGAGCAGTTCTTC. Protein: CASSYQGAYNEQFF.

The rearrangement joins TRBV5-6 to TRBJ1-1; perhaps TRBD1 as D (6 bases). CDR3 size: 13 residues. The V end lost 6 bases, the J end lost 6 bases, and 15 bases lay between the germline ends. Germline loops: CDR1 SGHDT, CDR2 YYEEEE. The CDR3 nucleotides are TGTGCCAGCAAACAGGGAACCCGCCCTGAAGCTTTCTTT. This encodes CASKQGTRPEAFF.

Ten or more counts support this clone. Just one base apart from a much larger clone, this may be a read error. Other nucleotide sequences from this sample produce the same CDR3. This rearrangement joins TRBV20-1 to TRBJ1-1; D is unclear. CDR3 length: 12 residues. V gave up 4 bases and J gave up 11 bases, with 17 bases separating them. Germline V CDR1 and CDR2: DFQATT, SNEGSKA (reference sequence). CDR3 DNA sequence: TGCAGTGCTATAATTGCGGACCCGGGGGCTTTCTTT. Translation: CSAIIADPGAFF.

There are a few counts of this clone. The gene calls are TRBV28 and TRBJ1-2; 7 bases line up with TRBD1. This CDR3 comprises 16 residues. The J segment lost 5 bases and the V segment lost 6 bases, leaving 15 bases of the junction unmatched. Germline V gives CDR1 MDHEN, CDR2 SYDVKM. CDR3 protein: CASRNTRWTGLYGYTF. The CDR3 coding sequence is TGTGCCAGCAGGAACACCCGTTGGACAGGTCTATATGGCTACACCTTC.

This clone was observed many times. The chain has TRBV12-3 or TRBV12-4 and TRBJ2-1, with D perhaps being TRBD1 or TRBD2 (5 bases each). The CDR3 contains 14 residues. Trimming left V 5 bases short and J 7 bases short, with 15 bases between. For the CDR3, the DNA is TGTGCCAGCAGTCCCCGGGACGTTCGTAATGAGCAGTTCTTC. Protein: CASSPRDVRNEQFF.